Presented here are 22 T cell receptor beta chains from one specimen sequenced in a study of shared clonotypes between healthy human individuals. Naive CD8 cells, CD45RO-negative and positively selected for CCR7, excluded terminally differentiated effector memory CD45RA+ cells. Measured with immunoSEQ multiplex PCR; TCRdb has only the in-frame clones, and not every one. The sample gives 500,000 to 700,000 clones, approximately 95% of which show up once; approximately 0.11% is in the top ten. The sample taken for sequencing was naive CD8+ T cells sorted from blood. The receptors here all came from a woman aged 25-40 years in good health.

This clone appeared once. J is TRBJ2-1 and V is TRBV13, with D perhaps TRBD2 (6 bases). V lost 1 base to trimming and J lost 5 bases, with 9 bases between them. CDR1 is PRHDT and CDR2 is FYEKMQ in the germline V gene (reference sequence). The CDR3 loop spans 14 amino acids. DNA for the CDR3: TGTGCCAGCAGCTTAGCGGTAGCGGACAATGAGCAGTTCTTC. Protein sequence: CASSLAVADNEQFF.

CDR3 DNA: TGTGCCAGCAGTTCGATTACCAGTGGCGAGCAGTTCTTC. Protein: CASSSITSGEQFF. J is TRBJ2-1 and V is TRBV11-2; D is unresolved. The CDR3 length is 13 residues. Trimming removed 6 bases from V and 10 bases from J, with 16 bases in between. Germline V gives CDR1 SGHAT, CDR2 FQNNGV. Drawing the rest from reference TRBV11-2 and TRBJ2-1, the complete variable domain is EAGVAQSPRYKIIEKRQSVAFWCNPISGHATLYWYQQILGQGPKLLIQFQNNGVVDDSQLPKDRFSAERLKGVDSTLKIQPAKLEDSAVYLCASSSITSGEQFFGPGTRLTVL.

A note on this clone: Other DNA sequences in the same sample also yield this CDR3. The CDR3 DNA reads TGTGCCAGCAGTGAAGGAGGCCCCTACGAGCAGTACTTC. This encodes CASSEGGPYEQYF. The chain recombines TRBV2 with TRBJ2-7; unclear D gene. The CDR3 has 13 residues. The germline CDR1 and CDR2 sequences are SNHLY and FYNNEI. The V end was cut by 1 base, the J end by 2 bases, with 6 bases between.

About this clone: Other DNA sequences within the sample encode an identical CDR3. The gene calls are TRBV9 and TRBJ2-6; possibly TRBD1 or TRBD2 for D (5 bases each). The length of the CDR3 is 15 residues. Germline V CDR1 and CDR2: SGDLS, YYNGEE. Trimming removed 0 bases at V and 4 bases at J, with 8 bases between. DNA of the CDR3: TGTGCCAGCAGCGTAGCAGGGACCGGGGCCAACGTCCTGACTTTC. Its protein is CASSVAGTGANVLTF.

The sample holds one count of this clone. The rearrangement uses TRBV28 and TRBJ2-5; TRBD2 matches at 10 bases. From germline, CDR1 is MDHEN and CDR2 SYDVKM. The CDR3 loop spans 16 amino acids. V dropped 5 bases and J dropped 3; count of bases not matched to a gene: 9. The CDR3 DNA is TGTGCCAGCAGTCCTCCGGGACTAGCGACGGAAGAGACCCAGTACTTC. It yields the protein CASSPPGLATEETQYF.

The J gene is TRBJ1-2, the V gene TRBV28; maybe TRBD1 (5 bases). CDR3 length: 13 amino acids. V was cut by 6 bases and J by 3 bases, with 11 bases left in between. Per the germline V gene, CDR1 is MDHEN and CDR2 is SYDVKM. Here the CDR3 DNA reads TGTGCCAGCAGGATCTTCAGGGACTATGGCTACACCTTC. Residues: CASRIFRDYGYTF.

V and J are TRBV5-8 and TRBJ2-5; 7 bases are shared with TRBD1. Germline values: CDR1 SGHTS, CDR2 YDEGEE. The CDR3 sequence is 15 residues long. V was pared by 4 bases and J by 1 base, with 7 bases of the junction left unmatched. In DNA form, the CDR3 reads TGTGCCAGCAGCCAAGAAACAGGGGCCCAAGAGACCCAGTACTTC. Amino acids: CASSQETGAQETQYF.

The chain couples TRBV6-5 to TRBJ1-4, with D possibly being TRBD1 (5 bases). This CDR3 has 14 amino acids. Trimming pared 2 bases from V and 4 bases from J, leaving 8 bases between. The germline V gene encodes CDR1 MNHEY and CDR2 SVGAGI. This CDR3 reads CASSYRQGNEKLFF. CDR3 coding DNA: TGTGCCAGCAGTTACCGGCAGGGTAATGAAAAACTGTTTTTT.

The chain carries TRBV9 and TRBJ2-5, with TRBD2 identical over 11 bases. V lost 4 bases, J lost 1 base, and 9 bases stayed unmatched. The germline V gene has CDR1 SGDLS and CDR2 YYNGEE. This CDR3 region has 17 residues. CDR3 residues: CASSPRGSGRVQETQYF. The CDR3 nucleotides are TGTGCCAGCAGCCCCCGGGGTAGCGGGAGGGTCCAAGAGACCCAGTACTTC. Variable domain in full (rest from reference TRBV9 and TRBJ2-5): DSGVTQTPKHLITATGQRVTLRCSPRSGDLSVYWYQQSLDQGLQFLIQYYNGEERAKGNILERFSAQQFPDLHSELNLSSLELGDSALYFCASSPRGSGRVQETQYFGPGTRLLVL.

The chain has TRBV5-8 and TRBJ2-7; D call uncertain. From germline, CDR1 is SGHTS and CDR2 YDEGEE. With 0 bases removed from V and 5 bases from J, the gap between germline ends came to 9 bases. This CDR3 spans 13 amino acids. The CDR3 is CASSLEPGHEQYF. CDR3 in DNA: TGTGCCAGCAGCTTGGAACCCGGCCACGAGCAGTACTTC.

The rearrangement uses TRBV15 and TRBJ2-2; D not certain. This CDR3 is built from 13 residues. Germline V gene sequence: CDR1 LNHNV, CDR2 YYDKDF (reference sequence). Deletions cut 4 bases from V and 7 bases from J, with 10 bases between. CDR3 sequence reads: CATSKDRGGELFF. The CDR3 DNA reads TGTGCCACCAGCAAAGACCGAGGCGGGGAGCTGTTTTTT.

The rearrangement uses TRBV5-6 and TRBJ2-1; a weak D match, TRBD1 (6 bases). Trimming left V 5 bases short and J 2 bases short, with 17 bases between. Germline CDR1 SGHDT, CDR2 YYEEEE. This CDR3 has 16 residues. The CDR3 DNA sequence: TGTGCCAGCAGTTACAGGGTTTTAGCTCCCTACAATGAGCAGTTCTTC. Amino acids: CASSYRVLAPYNEQFF. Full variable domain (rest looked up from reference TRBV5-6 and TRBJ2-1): DAGVTQSPTHLIKTRGQQVTLRCSPKSGHDTVSWYQQALGQGPQFIFQYYEEEERQRGNFPDRFSGHQFPNYSSELNVNALLLGDSALYLCASSYRVLAPYNEQFFGPGTRLTVL.

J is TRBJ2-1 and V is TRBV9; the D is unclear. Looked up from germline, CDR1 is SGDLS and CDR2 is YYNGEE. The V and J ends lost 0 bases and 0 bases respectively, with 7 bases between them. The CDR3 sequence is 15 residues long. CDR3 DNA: TGTGCCAGCAGCGTAGGAGCGATCTCCTACAATGAGCAGTTCTTC. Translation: CASSVGAISYNEQFF.

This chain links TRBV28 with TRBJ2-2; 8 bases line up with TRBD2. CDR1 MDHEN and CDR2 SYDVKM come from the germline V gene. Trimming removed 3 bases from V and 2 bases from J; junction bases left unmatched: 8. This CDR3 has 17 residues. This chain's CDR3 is CASSFPVSGGNTGELFF. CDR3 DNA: TGTGCCAGCAGTTTCCCCGTCAGCGGGGGTAACACCGGGGAGCTGTTTTTT.

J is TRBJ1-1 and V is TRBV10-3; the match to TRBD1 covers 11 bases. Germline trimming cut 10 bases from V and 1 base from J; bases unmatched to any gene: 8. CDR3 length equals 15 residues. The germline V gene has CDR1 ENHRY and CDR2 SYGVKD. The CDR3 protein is CATRDRGFGNTEAFF. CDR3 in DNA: TGTGCCACCCGGGACAGGGGGTTTGGGAACACTGAAGCTTTCTTT.

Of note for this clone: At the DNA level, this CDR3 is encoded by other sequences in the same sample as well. CDR3 in amino acids: CASRLAGVSYEQYF. CDR3 nucleotide sequence: TGTGCCAGCAGGCTAGCGGGAGTCTCCTACGAGCAGTACTTC. This chain connects TRBV27 to TRBJ2-7, with 10 bases aligning to TRBD2. The CDR3 runs to 14 residues. Germline CDR1 MNHEY, CDR2 SMNVEV (reference sequence). V shed 6 bases and J 0 bases; nucleotides not matched to a gene: 2.

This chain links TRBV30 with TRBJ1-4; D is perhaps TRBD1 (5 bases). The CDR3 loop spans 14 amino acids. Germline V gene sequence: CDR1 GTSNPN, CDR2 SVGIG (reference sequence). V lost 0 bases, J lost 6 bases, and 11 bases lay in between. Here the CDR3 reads CAWSVGLGDEKLFF. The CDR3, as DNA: TGTGCCTGGAGTGTGGGGCTGGGGGATGAAAAACTGTTTTTT.

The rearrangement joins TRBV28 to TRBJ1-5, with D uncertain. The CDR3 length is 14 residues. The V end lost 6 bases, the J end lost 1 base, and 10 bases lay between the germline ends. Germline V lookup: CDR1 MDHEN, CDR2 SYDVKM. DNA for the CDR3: TGTGCCAGCAGAATGCAGGACAGCAATCAGCCCCAGCATTTT. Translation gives CASRMQDSNQPQHF.

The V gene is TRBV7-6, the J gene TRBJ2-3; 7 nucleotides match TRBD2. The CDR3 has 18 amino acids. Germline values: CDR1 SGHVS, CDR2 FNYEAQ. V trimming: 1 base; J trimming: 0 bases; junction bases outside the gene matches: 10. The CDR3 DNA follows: TGTGCCAGCAGCTTAGTCAACCTAGCGGCGACTAGCACAGATACGCAGTATTTT. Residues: CASSLVNLAATSTDTQYF.

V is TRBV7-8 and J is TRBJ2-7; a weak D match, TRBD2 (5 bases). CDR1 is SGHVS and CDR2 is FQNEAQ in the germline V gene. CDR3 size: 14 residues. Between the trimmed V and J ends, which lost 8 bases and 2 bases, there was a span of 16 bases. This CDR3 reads CASQLAGRTYEQYF. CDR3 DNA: TGTGCCAGCCAGCTGGCGGGCAGAACCTACGAGCAGTACTTC.

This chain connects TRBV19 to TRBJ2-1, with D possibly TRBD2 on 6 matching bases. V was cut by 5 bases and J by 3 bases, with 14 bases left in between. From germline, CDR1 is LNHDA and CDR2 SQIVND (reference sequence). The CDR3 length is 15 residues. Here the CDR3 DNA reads TGTGCCAGTAGTCCGGAGGGCCTCTACTACAATGAGCAGTTCTTC. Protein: CASSPEGLYYNEQFF.

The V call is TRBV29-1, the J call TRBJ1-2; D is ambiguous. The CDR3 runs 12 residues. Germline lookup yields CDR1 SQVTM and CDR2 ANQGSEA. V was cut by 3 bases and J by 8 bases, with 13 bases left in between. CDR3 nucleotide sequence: TGCAGCGTTGAGGACCTGCCAAGGGGCTACACCTTC. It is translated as CSVEDLPRGYTF. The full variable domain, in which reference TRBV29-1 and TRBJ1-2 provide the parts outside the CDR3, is SAVISQKPSRDICQRGTSLTIQCQVDSQVTMMFWYRQQPGQSLTLIATANQGSEATYESGFVIDKFPISRPNLTFSTLTVSNMSPEDSSIYLCSVEDLPRGYTFGSGTRLTVV.